The source of this T cell receptor (beta chain) is a study of blood T cell repertoires in COVID-19. In the study overall: PBMCs, B-cell-depleted T cells, or T cells were the source of the cDNA or gDNA that made up the material.

This CDR3 is built from 13 residues. Per germline, CDR1 WNHNN and CDR2 SYGVQD (reference sequence). Between the trimmed V and J ends, which lost 7 bases and 0 bases, there was a span of 10 bases. Clones were sequenced by immunoSEQ multiplex PCR, and TCRdb holds only the in-frame ones, with some missing. The top ten hold approximately 5.7% of the sample, which has 100,000 to 150,000 clones, roughly 80% seen once. This clone was recorded a few times. This receptor was taken from a man aged 55 to 70 with acute or convalescent COVID-19. This rearrangement joins TRBV10-1 to TRBJ2-7; TRBD1 might be the D (5 bases). Sequencing used peripheral blood. CDR3 coding DNA: TGCGCCAGCAAATCGACAGACTCCTACGAGCAGTACTTC. It translates to CASKSTDSYEQYF.